This T cell receptor beta chain was obtained from a study of Ad26.COV2.S vaccination and SARS-CoV-2 variants. The overall study: Participant was drawn from the COV1001 Ad26.COV2.S trial arm.

Sequencing was performed with immunoSEQ multiplex PCR; in TCRdb, only in-frame clones are kept and a portion is missing. The table records hundreds of thousands of clones, approximately 86% of them present only once. Regarding the study as a whole: Substantial breadth was reportedly displayed by spike-specific CD8+ and CD4+ T cell responses after vaccination. Vaccine recipients posted higher spike-specific TCR breadth than their placebo counterparts.

About this clone: Its antigen is unknown.

The germline CDR1 and CDR2 sequences are SEHNR and FQNEAQ (reference sequence). This CDR3 has 13 amino acids. Germline trimming cut 1 base from V and 7 bases from J; bases unmatched to any gene: 2. The treatment denotes: about 20 received Ad26.COV2.S at low or high dose, single or two shots; about 5 received placebo; per-sample allocation not given. The investigators took samples on day 63 after the first vaccine or placebo injection. This receptor was identified in a person between 18 and 65 years old who received the Ad26.COV2.S COVID-19 vaccine or a placebo. The chain couples TRBV7-9 to TRBJ2-7, with TRBD1 identical over 9 bases. The source material was peripheral blood, sampled in a trial of Ad26.COV2.S vaccine versus placebo. The CDR3 DNA sequence: TGTGCCAGCAGCTTAGGGGACAGGGTTGAGCAGTACTTC. This translates into CASSLGDRVEQYF.